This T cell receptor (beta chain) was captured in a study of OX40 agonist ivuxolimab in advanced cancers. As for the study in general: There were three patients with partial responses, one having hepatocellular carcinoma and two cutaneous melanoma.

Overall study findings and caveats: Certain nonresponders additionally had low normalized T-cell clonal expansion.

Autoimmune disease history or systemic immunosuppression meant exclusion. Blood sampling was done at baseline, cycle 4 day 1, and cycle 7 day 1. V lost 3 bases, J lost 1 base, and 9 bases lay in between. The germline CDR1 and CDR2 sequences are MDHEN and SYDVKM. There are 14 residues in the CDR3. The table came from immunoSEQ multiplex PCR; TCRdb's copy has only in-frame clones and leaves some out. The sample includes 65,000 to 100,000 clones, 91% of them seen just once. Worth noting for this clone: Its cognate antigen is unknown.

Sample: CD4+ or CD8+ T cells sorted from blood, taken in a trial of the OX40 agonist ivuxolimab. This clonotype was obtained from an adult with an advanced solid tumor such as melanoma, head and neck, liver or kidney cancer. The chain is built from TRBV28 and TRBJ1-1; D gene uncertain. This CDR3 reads CASSFVGTNTEAFF. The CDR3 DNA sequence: TGTGCCAGCAGTTTCGTCGGAACGAACACTGAAGCTTTCTTT.